This T cell receptor beta chain comes out of a study of blood T cell repertoires in COVID-19. Study-level information: Italy, Spain and the United States were the sources of the convalescent and acute COVID-19 samples.

Trimming cost V 4 bases and J 8 bases, with 22 bases left between them. The CDR3 has 16 amino acids. CDR1 and CDR2 from the germline V gene are LGHDT and YNNKEL (reference sequence). As handled by the study authors: Reference gene primers were amplified, and this amplification served to estimate nucleated cell counts. Only in-frame clones appear in the TCRdb table, and some are missing; sequencing was by immunoSEQ multiplex PCR. V, J and clone size were drawn from that table, and D and trimming were deduced from the DNA. Here the sample spans about 250,000 clones, over 75% being singletons. The sequence was collected from a woman between 18 and 30 years old who had recovered from COVID-19. The gene calls are TRBV3-1 (or the pseudogene TRBV3-2) and TRBJ2-3; possible D gene TRBD1, 6 bases. Specimen: PBMCs or T cells enriched from blood (not recorded which). CDR3 sequence reads: CASSPGEGLRLGTQYF. CDR3 DNA: TGTGCCAGCAGCCCAGGGGAAGGGCTTAGGTTAGGTACGCAGTATTTT.